Listed below are T cell receptor beta chains from one sample, sequenced in a study of beta chain features in type 1 diabetes. Produced via immunoSEQ multiplex PCR; TCRdb's table is partial and in-frame only. The sample includes around 600,000 clones, 12% of them seen just once. Sequencing was performed on naive CD4+ T cells from blood. The receptor source for this set is a man aged 25 to 40 with type 1 diabetes. CDR3s include the opening cysteine and the closing phenylalanine or tryptophan. Each record gives: J gene, clone size, V gene, D gene, CDR3 DNA, CDR3 protein. D genes are given only for firm matches. Not every row has a clone size; where given, it reads once, few, many or a size class.

J: TRBJ2-5; size: .; V: TRBV9; D: TRBD2; DNA: TGTGCCAGCAGCGTAGCGCTGACTAGCCCTGGGCAAGAGACCCAGTACTTC; CDR3: CASSVALTSPGQETQYF
J: TRBJ1-2; size: few; V: TRBV20-1; D: .; DNA: TGCAGTGCGGACCTGGGGGGCTACACCTTC; CDR3: CSADLGGYTF
J: TRBJ2-7; size: few; V: TRBV7-9; D: .; DNA: TGTGCCAGCAGCTCAAACTACGAGCAGTACTTC; CDR3: CASSSNYEQYF
J: TRBJ1-4; size: .; V: TRBV4-2; D: .; DNA: TGTGCCAGCAGCTTGGCCGGCAATAATGAAAAACTGTTTTTT; CDR3: CASSLAGNNEKLFF
J: TRBJ1-2; size: few; V: TRBV25-1; D: .; DNA: TGTGCCAGCAGTGATCAAGGGTATGGCTACACCTTC; CDR3: CASSDQGYGYTF
J: TRBJ1-6; size: few; V: TRBV18; D: TRBD1; DNA: TGTGCCAGCTCACCGGCTACAGGGGGTTCTGCTGTAAGTTCACCCCTCCACTTT; CDR3: CASSPATGGSAVSSPLHF
J: TRBJ2-1; size: .; V: TRBV27; D: .; DNA: TGTGCCAGCAGCCGCCTTCTTTTAGGGGACGGTGAGCAGTTCTTC; CDR3: CASSRLLLGDGEQFF
J: TRBJ1-5; size: .; V: TRBV2; D: TRBD1; DNA: TGTGCCAGCAGTGTTATGGGACAGGGCAATCAGCCCCAGCATTTT; CDR3: CASSVMGQGNQPQHF
J: TRBJ1-4; size: .; V: TRBV9; D: .; DNA: TGTGCCAGCAGCGGGGACGGGGAAAAACTGTTTTTT; CDR3: CASSGDGEKLFF
J: TRBJ2-7; size: few; V: TRBV29-1; D: .; DNA: TGCAGCGTTGAATTAACCTACGAGCAGTACTTC; CDR3: CSVELTYEQYF
J: TRBJ2-2; size: few; V: TRBV7-8; D: .; DNA: TGTGCCAGCAGCTTAACTCGGGGCCCCGGGGAGCTGTTTTTT; CDR3: CASSLTRGPGELFF
J: TRBJ2-5; size: .; V: TRBV19; D: TRBD2; DNA: TGTGCCAGTAGCCTCCAACTAGCGGGGGGTGCGGAGACCCAGTACTTC; CDR3: CASSLQLAGGAETQYF
J: TRBJ1-3; size: few; V: TRBV4-3; D: TRBD1; DNA: TGCGCCAGCAGCTCCGGGACAGGGTATGGCACCATATATTTT; CDR3: CASSSGTGYGTIYF
J: TRBJ1-5; size: few; V: TRBV7-2; D: .; DNA: TGTGCCAGCACCGACTTTGGGGGCAGGAATCAGCCCCAGCATTTT; CDR3: CASTDFGGRNQPQHF
J: TRBJ2-1; size: few; V: TRBV6-5; D: .; DNA: TGTGCCAGCAGTTCCCGGGTCCGGCAAGCCTACAATGAGCAGTTCTTC; CDR3: CASSSRVRQAYNEQFF
J: TRBJ2-7; size: .; V: TRBV29-1; D: .; DNA: TGCAGCGCTGGGGCAGGGGACTACGAGCAGTACTTC; CDR3: CSAGAGDYEQYF
J: TRBJ2-3; size: few; V: TRBV7-2; D: TRBD2; DNA: TGTGCCAGCAGCCCTCCCGGGGGGGCCTGGACAGATACGCAGTATTTT; CDR3: CASSPPGGAWTDTQYF
J: TRBJ1-2; size: few; V: TRBV7-9; D: .; DNA: TGTGCCAGCAGCTTATCAGGGGCATCGGGCTATGGCTACACCTTC; CDR3: CASSLSGASGYGYTF